This TCR beta chain was observed in a study of cytomegalovirus exposure and HLA in healthy donors. 13 Jbeta primers and 60 Vbeta primers were used for the PCR. Assay used: immunoSEQ multiplex PCR; TCRdb lists only in-frame clones, some missing. The data contain 90,000 or so clones, 75% to 80% of them singletons. Study-wide results and caveats: In presence/absence analyses, roughly uniform sequencing depth across donors was assumed. Common viral pathogens were later found to be apparently linked to several of the most significant clusters. High sensitivity and specificity were reportedly achieved when the classifier diagnosed cytomegalovirus status. With further analysis later on, most CMV-associated TCR beta chains appeared HLA-restricted.

Remarks on this clone: Its antigen is undetermined.

This clonotype originated in a female donor in good health and CMV-seronegative. Sequenced: PBMCs.

CDR3 nucleotides: TGTGCCAGCAGTCCCCCCCTCCGTACTTACGAGCAGTACTTC. Its protein product is CASSPPLRTYEQYF. This chain joins TRBV25-1 and TRBJ2-5, with no clear D. The J call may be mistaken, given a closer DNA end match to TRBJ2-7. Germline lookup yields CDR1 MGHDK and CDR2 SYGVNS. The CDR3 runs to 14 residues.